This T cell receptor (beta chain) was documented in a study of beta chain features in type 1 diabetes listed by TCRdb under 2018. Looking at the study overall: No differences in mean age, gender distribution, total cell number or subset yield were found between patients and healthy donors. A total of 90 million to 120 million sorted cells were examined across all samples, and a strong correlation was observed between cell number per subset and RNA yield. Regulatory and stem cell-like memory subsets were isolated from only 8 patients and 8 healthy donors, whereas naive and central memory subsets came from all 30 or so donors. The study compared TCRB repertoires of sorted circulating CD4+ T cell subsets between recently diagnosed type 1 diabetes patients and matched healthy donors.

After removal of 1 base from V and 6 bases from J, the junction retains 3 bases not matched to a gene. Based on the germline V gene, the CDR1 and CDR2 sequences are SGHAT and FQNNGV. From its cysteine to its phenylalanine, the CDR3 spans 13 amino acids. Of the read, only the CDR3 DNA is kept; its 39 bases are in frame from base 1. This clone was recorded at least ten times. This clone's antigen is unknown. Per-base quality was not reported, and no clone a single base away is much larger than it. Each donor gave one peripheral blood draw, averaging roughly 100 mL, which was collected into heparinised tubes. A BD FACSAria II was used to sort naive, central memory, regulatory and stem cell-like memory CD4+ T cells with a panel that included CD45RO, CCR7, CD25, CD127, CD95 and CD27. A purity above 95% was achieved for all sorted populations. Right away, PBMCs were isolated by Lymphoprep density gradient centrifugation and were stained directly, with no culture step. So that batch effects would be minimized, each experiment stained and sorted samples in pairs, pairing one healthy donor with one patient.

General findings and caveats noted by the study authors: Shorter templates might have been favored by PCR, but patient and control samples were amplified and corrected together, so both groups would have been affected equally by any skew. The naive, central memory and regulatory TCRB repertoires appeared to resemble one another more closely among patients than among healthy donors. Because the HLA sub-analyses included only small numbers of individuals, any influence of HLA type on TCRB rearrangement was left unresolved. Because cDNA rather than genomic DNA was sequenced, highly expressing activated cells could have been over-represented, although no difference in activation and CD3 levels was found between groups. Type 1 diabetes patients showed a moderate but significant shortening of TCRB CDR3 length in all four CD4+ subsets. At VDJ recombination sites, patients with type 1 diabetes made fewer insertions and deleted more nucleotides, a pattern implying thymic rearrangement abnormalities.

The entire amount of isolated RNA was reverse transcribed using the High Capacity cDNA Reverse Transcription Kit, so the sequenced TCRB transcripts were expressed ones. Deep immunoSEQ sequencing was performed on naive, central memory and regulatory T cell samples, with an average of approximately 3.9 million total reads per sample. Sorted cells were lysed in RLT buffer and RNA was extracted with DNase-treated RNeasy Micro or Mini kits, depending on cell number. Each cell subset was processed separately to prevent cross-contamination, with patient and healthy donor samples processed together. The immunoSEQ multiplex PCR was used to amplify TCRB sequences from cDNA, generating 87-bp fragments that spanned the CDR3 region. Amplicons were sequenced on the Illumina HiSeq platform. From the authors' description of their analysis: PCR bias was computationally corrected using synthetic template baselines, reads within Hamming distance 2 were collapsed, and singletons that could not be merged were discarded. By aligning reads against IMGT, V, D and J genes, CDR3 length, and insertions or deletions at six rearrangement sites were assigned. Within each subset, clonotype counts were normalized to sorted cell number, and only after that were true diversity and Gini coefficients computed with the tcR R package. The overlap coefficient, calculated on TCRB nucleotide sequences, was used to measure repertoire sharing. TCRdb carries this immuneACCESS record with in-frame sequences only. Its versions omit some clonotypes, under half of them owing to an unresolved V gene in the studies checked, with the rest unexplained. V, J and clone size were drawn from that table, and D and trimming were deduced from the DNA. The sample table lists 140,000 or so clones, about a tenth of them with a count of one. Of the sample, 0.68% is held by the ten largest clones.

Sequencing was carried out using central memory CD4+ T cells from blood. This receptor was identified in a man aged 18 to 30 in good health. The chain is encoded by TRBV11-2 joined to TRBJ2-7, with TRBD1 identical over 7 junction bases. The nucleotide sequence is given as TGTGCCAGCAGCTTAGTGACAGGGTCCGAGCAGTACTTC. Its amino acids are CASSLVTGSEQYF.